This TCR beta chain is drawn from a study of blood T cell repertoires in COVID-19. Turning to the study itself: Sample material is recorded as cDNA or gDNA derived from T cells, B-cell-depleted T cells, or PBMCs.

This CDR3 spans 16 amino acids. Between the trimmed V and J ends, which lost 0 bases and 0 bases, there was a span of 8 bases. Germline V gives CDR1 KGHSH, CDR2 LQKENI. In the authors' workflow: Estimation of nucleated cell counts was performed using reference gene primer amplification. The method was immunoSEQ multiplex PCR; TCRdb's version includes in-frame clones alone and lacks a portion of them. V, J and clone size are taken as reported in that table, and D and trimming were inferred from the DNA itself. The data hold 35,000 to 45,000 clones, with approximately 84% observed a single time. This rearrangement joins TRBV18 to TRBJ2-2, with D possibly matching TRBD2 (5 bases). Input material: peripheral blood. This clonotype was sampled from a woman in her 70s in a cohort sampled during active COVID-19. The CDR3 sequence: CASSPPAEANTGELFF. The CDR3 DNA follows: TGTGCCAGCTCACCACCGGCGGAGGCGAACACCGGGGAGCTGTTTTTT. Using reference TRBV18 and TRBJ2-2 for the parts outside the CDR3, the full variable domain is NAGVMQNPRHLVRRRGQEARLRCSPMKGHSHVYWYRQLPEEGLKFMVYLQKENIIDESGMPKERFSAEFPKEGPSILRIQQVVRGDSAAYFCASSPPAEANTGELFFGEGSRLTVL.